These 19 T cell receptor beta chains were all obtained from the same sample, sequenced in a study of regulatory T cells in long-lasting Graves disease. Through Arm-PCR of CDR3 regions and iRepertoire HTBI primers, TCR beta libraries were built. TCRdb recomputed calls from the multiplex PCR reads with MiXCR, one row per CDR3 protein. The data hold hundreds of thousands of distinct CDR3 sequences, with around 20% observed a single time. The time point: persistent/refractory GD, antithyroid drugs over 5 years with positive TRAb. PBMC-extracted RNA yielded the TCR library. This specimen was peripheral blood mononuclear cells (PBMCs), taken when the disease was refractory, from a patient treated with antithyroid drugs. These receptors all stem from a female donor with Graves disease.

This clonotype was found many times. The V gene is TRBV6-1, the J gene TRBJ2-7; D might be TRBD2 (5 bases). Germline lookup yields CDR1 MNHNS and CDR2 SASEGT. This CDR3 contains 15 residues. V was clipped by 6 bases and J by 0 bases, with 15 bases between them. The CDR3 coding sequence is TGTGCCAGCAGCCCCTCCAGGAGGAGCTCCTACGAGCAGTACTTC. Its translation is CASSPSRRSSYEQYF.

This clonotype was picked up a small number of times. CDR3 amino acids: CASSQFGDSRYEQYF. The CDR3 nucleotides are TGTGCCAGCAGCCAATTCGGGGACAGTCGCTACGAGCAGTACTTC. The V call is TRBV3-1, the J call TRBJ2-7; TRBD1 aligns across 7 bases. In germline, CDR1 is LGHDT, CDR2 YNNKEL (reference sequence). Germline trimming cut 2 bases from V and 3 bases from J; bases unmatched to any gene: 7. The CDR3 spans 15 residues.

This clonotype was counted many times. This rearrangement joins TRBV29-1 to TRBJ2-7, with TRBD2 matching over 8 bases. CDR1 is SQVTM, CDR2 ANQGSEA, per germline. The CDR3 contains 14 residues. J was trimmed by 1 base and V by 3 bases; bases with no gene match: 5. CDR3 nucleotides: TGCAGCGTTGAGGGTAGCGGGATGTCCTACGAGCAGTACTTC. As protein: CSVEGSGMSYEQYF.

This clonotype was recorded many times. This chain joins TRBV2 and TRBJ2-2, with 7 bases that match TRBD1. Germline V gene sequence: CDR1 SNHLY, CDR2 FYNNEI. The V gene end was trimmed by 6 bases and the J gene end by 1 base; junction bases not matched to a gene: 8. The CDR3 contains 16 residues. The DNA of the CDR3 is TGTGCCAGCAGCGCGACAGGGAATTTGAACACCGGGGAGCTGTTTTTT. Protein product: CASSATGNLNTGELFF.

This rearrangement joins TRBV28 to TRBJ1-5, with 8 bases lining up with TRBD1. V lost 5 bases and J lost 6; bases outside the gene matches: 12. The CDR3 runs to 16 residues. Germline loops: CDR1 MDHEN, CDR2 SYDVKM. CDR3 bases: TGTGCCAGCAGTCCTACCTCAGGGGGCGCGGGTCAGCCCCAGCATTTT. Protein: CASSPTSGGAGQPQHF.

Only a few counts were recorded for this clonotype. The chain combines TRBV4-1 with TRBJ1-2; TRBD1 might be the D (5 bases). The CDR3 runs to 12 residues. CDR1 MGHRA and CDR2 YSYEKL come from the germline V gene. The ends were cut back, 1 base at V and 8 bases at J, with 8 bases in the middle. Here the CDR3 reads CASSQGGGGYTF. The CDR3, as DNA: TGCGCCAGCAGCCAAGGGGGCGGGGGCTACACCTTC.

The CDR3 here is CASSPAGVRQVQETQYF. The CDR3, as DNA: TGTGCCAGCAGCCCCGCAGGAGTACGACAGGTACAAGAGACCCAGTACTTC. This sequence joins TRBV3-1 and TRBJ2-5; D might be TRBD1 (6 bases). Germline values: CDR1 LGHDT, CDR2 YNNKEL (reference sequence). V shed 4 bases and J shed 2 bases, with 20 bases lying between them. The CDR3 is 17 amino acids.

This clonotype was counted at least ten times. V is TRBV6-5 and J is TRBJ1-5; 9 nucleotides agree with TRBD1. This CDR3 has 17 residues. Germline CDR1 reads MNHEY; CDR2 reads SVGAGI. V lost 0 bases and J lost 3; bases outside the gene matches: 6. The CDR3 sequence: CASSYSGTGTHNQPQHF. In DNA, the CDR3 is TGTGCCAGCAGTTACTCCGGGACAGGGACTCACAATCAGCCCCAGCATTTT.

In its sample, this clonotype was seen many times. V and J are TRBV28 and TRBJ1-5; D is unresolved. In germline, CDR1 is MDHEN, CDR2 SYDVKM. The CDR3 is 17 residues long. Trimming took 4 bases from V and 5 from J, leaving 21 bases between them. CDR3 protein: CASSSFSSQIEDQPQHF. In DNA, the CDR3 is TGTGCCAGCAGTTCGTTCTCCAGCCAGATTGAGGATCAGCCCCAGCATTTT.

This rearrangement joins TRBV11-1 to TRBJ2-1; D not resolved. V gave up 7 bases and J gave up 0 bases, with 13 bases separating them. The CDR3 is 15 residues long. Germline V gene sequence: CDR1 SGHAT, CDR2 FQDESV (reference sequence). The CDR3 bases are TGTGCCAGCACCCCTCCGGGTACCTCCTACAATGAGCAGTTCTTC. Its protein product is CASTPPGTSYNEQFF.

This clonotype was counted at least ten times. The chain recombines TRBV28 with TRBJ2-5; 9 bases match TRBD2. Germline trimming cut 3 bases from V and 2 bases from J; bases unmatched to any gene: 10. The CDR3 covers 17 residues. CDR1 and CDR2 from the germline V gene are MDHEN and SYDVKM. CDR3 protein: CASSLALVLAGQETQYF. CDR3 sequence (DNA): TGTGCCAGCAGTTTGGCACTGGTCCTAGCGGGACAAGAGACCCAGTACTTC.

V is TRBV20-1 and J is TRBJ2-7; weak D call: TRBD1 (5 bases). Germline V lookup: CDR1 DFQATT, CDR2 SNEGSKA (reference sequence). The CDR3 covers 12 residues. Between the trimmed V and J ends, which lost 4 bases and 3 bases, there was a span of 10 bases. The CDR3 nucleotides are TGCAGTGCTATCCCCCAGGGCTACGAGCAGTACTTC. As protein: CSAIPQGYEQYF.

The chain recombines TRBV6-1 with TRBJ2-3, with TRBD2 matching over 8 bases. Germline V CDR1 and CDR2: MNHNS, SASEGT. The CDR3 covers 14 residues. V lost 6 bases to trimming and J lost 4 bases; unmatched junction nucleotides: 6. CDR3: CASSAWREADTQYF. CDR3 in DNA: TGTGCCAGCAGCGCGTGGCGGGAGGCAGATACGCAGTATTTT.

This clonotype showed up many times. The DNA of the CDR3 is TGTGCCTGCTACAACACTGAAGCTTTCTTT. Protein product: CACYNTEAFF. The chain has TRBV2 and TRBJ1-1; D not resolved. The CDR3 is made up of 10 amino acids. V lost 11 bases, J lost 2 bases, and 6 bases lay in between. Germline V gene sequence: CDR1 SNHLY, CDR2 FYNNEI.

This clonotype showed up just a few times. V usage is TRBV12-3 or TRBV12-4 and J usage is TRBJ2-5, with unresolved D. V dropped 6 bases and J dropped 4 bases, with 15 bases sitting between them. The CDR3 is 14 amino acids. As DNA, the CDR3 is TGTGCCAGCAGCCACCATGAGTTCCGAGAGACCCAGTACTTC. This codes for CASSHHEFRETQYF.

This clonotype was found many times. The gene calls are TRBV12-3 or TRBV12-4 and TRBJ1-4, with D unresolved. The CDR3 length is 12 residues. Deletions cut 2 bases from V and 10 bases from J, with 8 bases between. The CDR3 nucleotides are TGTGCCAGCAGTTTACGGGAGGGAAAACTGTTTTTT. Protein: CASSLREGKLFF.

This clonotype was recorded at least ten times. The CDR3 loop is CASSETGKNYGYTF. The CDR3 bases are TGCGCCAGCAGTGAGACAGGAAAGAACTATGGCTACACCTTC. The J gene is TRBJ1-2, the V gene TRBV10-2, with D maybe TRBD1 (5 bases). The CDR3 extends over 14 amino acids. Germline CDR1 reads WSHSY; CDR2 reads SAAADI. Trimming pared 2 bases from V and 2 bases from J, leaving 9 bases between.

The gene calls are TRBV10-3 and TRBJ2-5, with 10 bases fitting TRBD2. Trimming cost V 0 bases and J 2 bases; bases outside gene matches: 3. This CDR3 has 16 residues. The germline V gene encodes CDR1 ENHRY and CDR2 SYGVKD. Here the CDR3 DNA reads TGTGCCATCAGTGAGTCGAAACTAGCGGGGCAAGAGACCCAGTACTTC. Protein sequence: CAISESKLAGQETQYF.

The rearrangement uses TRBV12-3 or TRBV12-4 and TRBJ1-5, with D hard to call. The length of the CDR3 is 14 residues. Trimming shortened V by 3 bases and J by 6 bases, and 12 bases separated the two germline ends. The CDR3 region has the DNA TGTGCCAGCAGTTTTACACAGTTTGGTCAGCCCCAGCATTTT. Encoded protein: CASSFTQFGQPQHF.